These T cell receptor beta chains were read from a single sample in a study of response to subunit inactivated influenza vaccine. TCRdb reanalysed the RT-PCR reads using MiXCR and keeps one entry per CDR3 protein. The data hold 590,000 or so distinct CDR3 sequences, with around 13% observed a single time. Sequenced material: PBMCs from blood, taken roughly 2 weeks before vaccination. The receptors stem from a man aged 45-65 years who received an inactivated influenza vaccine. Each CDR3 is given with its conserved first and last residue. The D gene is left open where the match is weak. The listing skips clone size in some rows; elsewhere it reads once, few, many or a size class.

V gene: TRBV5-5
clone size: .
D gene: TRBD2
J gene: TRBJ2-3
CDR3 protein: CASSLPFGLAGADTQYF
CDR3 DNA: TGTGCCAGCAGCTTACCGTTCGGGCTAGCGGGAGCGGATACGCAGTATTTT

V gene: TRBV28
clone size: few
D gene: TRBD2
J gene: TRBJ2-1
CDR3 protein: CASSPTGTSGRNEQFF
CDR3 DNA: TGTGCCAGCAGCCCTACCGGGACTAGCGGGAGGAATGAGCAGTTCTTC

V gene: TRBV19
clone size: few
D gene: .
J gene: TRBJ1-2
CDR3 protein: CASSGSGQGDNYGYTF
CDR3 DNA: TGTGCCAGTAGTGGCTCGGGGCAGGGCGACAACTATGGCTACACCTTC

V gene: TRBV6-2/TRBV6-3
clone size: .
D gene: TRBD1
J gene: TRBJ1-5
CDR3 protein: CASRRTGANQPQHF
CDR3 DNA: TGTGCCAGCAGAAGGACAGGGGCTAATCAGCCCCAGCATTTT

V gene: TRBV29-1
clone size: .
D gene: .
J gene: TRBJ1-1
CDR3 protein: CSGLTNTEAFF
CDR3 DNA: TGCAGCGGCCTCACTAACACTGAAGCTTTCTTT

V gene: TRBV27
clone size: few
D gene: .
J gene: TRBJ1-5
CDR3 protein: CASSLSLNNQPQHF
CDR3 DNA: TGTGCCAGCAGTTTATCGCTTAACAATCAGCCCCAGCATTTT

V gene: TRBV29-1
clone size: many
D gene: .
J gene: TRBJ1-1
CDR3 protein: CSVDKNTEAFF
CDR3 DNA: TGCAGCGTGGATAAGAACACTGAAGCTTTCTTT

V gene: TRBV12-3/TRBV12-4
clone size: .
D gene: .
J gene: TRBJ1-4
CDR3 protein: CASSPARPNEKLFF
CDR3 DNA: TGTGCCAGTTCCCCCGCACGGCCTAATGAAAAACTGTTTTTT

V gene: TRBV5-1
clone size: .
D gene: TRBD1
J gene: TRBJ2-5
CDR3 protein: CASSMDRGGGETQYF
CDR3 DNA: TGCGCCAGCAGCATGGACAGGGGAGGAGGAGAGACCCAGTACTTC

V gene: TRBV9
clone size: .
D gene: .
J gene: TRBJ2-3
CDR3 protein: CASSVEKLGTDTQYF
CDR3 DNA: TGTGCCAGCAGCGTAGAAAAGCTGGGCACAGATACGCAGTATTTT

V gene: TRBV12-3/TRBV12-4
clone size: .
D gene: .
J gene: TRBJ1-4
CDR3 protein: CASSLWTLNEKLFF
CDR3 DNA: TGTGCCAGCAGTTTATGGACCCTGAATGAAAAACTGTTTTTT

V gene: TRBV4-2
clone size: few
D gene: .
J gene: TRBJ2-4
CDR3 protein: CASSQVSERAKNIQYF
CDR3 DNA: TGTGCCAGCAGCCAAGTTTCAGAAAGAGCCAAAAACATTCAGTACTTC

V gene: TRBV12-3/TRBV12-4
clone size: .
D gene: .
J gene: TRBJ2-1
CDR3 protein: CASSFLSISYNEQFF
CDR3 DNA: TGTGCCAGCAGTTTCTTATCCATCTCCTACAATGAGCAGTTCTTC

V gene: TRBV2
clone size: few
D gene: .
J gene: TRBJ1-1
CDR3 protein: CASRGYGVRTEAFF
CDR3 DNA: TGTGCCAGCAGGGGGTACGGGGTTCGCACTGAAGCTTTCTTT

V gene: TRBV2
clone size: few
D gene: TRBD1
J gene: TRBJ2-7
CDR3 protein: CASSVLQGRQYF
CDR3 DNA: TGTGCCAGCAGTGTCCTACAGGGGCGGCAGTACTTC

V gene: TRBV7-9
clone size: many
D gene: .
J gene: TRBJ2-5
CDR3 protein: CASSSYLDQETQYF
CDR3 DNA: TGTGCCAGCAGCAGCTACCTAGACCAAGAGACCCAGTACTTC

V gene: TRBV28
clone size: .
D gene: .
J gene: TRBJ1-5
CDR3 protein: CASSLLTGIQPQHF
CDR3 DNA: TGTGCCAGCAGTTTATTAACAGGGATTCAGCCCCAGCATTTT

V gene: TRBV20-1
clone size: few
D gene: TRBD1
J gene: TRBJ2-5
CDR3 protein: CSARDQGATETQYF
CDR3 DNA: TGCAGTGCTAGAGATCAGGGGGCCACAGAGACCCAGTACTTC

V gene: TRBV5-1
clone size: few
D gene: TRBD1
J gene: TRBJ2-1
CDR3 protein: CASNGATGAYNEQFF
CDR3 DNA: TGCGCCAGCAACGGAGCCACAGGGGCCTACAATGAGCAGTTCTTC

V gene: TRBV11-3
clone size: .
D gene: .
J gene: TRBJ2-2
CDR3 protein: CASSGKGNTGELFF
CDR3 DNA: TGTGCCAGCAGCGGGAAGGGGAACACCGGGGAGCTGTTTTTT

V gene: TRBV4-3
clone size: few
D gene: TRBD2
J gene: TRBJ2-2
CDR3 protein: CASSQVRGAGELFF
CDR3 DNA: TGCGCCAGCAGCCAAGTACGGGGGGCCGGGGAGCTGTTTTTT

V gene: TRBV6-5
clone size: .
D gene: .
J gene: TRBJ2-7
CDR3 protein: CASSPGGSEQYF
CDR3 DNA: TGTGCCAGCAGCCCTGGGGGATCCGAGCAGTACTTC

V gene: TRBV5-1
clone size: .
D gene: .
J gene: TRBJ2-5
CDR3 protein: CASSLVGTALQETQYF
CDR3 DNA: TGCGCCAGCAGCTTGGTCGGGACGGCGCTTCAAGAGACCCAGTACTTC

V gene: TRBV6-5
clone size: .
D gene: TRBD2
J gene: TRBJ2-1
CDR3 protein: CASSFKAGGTDNEQFF
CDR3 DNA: TGTGCCAGCAGTTTTAAGGCGGGAGGGACAGACAATGAGCAGTTCTTC

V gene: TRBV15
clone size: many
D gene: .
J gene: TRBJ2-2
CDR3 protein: CATSKGRGPNTGELFF
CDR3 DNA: TGTGCCACCAGCAAGGGGCGGGGGCCGAACACCGGGGAGCTGTTTTTT

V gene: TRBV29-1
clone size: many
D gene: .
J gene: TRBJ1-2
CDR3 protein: CSAGSFLNYGYTF
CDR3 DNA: TGCAGCGCCGGGTCCTTCCTCAACTATGGCTACACCTTC

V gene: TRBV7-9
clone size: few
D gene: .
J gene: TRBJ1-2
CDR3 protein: CASSLETENYGYTF
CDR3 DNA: TGTGCCAGCAGCTTAGAGACTGAAAACTATGGCTACACCTTC

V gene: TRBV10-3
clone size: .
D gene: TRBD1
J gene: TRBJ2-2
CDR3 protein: CAIRDRWAGELFF
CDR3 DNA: TGTGCCATCAGGGACAGGTGGGCCGGGGAGCTGTTTTTT